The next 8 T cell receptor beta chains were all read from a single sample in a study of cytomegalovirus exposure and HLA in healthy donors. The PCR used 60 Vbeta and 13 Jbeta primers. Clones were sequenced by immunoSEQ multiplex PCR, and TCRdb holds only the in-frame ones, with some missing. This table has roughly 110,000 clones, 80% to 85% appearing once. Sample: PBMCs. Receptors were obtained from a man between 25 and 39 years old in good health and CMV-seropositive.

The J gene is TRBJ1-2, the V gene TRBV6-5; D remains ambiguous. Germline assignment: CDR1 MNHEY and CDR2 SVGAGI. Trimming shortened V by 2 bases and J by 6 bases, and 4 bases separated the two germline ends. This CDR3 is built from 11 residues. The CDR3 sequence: CASSYPDGYTF. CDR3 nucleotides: TGTGCCAGCAGTTACCCTGATGGCTACACCTTC.

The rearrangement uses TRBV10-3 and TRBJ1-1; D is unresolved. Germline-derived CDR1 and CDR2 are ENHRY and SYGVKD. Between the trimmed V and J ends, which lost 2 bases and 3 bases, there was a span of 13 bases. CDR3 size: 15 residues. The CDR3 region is CAISEPMRGYTEAFF. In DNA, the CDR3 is TGTGCCATCAGTGAGCCGATGAGAGGTTACACTGAAGCTTTCTTT.

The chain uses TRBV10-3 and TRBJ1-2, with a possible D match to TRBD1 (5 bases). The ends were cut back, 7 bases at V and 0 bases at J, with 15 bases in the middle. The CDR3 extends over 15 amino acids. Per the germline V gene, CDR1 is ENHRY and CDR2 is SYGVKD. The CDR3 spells CAITGGALTNYGYTF. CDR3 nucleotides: TGTGCCATCACTGGAGGGGCACTTACTAACTATGGCTACACCTTC.

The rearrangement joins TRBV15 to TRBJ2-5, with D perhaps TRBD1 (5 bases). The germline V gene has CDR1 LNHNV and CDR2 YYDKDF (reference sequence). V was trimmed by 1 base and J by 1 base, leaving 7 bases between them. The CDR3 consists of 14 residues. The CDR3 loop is CATSRGGSQETQYF. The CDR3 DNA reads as TGTGCCACCAGCAGAGGGGGCTCCCAAGAGACCCAGTACTTC.

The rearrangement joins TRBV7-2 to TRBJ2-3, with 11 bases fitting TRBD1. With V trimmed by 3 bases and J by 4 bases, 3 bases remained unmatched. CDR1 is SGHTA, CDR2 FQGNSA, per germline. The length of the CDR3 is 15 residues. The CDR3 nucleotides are TGTGCCAGCAGCTTTCCGGGACAGGGGGCAGATACGCAGTATTTT. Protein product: CASSFPGQGADTQYF.

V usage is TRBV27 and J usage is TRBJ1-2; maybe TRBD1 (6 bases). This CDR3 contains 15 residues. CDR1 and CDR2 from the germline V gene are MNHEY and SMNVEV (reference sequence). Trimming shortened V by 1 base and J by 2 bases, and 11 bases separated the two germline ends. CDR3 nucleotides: TGTGCCAGCAGTTTATGGCCCAGGGGAAACTATGGCTACACCTTC. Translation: CASSLWPRGNYGYTF.

DNA for the CDR3: TGTGCCAGCTCACCGACTAGCGGCTACGAGCAGTACTTC. Translation gives CASSPTSGYEQYF. This chain uses TRBV18 with TRBJ2-7; 9 bases line up with TRBD2. This CDR3 comprises 13 residues. Germline CDR1 KGHSH, CDR2 LQKENI. J lost 3 bases, V lost 3 bases, and 0 bases had no gene match.

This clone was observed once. The CDR3 spells CASSRGSGGAETQYF. The CDR3 DNA follows: TGCGCCAGCAGCCGGGGGAGCGGGGGGGCGGAGACCCAGTACTTC. The chain uses TRBV4-1 and TRBJ2-5, with 10 bases that match TRBD2. This CDR3 spans 15 amino acids. Germline-derived CDR1 and CDR2 are MGHRA and YSYEKL. Trimming at V came to 4 bases and at J to 5 bases, leaving 7 bases not matched to a gene.